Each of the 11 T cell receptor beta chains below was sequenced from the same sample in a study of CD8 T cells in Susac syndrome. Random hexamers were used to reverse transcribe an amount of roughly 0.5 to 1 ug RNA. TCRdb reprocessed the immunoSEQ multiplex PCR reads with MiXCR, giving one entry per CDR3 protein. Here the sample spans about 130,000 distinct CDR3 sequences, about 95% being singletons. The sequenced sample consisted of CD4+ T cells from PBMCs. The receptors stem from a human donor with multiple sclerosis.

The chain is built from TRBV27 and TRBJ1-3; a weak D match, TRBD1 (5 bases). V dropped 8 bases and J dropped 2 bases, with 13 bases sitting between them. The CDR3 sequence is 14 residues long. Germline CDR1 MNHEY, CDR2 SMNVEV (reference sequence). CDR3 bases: TGTGCCAGCGCAGGGTTTGGGGCTGGAAACACCATATATTTT. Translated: CASAGFGAGNTIYF.

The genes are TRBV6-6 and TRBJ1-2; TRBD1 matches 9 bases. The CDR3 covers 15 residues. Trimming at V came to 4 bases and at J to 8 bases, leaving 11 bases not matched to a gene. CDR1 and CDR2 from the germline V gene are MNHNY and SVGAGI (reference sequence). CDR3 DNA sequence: TGTGCCAGCAGTTTGGCCCTCGGGACAGGGAGAGGCTACACCTTC. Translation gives CASSLALGTGRGYTF.

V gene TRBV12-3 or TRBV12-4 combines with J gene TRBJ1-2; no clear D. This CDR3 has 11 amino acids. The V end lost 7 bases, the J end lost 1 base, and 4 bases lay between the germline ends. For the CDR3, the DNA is TGTGCCAGCATGGGTAACTATGGCTACACCTTC. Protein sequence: CASMGNYGYTF.

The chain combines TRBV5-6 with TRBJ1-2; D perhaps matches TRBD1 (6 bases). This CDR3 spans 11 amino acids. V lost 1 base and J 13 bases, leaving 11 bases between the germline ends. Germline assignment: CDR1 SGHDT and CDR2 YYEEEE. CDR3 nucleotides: TGTGCCAGCAGCTTGCGGGGGCCCCCCACCTTC. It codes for CASSLRGPPTF.

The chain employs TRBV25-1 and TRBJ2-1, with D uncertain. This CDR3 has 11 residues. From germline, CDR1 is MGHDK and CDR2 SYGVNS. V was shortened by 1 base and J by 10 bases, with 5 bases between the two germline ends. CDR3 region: CASSEFEEQFF. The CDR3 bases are TGTGCCAGCAGTGAATTTGAGGAGCAGTTCTTC.

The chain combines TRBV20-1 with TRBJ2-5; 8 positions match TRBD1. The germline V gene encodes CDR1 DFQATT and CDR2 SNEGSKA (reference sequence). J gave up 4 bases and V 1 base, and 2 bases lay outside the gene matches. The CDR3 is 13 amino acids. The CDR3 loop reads CSARGTGRETQYF. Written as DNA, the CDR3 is TGCAGTGCTAGAGGGACAGGGCGAGAGACCCAGTACTTC.

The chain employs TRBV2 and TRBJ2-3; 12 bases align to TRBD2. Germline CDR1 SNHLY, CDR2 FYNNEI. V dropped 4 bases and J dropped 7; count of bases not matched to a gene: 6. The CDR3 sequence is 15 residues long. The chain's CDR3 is CASSARTSGDNTQYF. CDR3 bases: TGTGCCAGCAGTGCCAGGACTAGCGGGGATAATACGCAGTATTTT.

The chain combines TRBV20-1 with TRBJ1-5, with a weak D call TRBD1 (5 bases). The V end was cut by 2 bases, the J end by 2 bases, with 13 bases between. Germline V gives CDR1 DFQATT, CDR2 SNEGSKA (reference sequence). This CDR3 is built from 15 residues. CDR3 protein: CSARKFPGGNQPQHF. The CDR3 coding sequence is TGCAGTGCTAGAAAATTCCCGGGGGGCAATCAGCCCCAGCATTTT.

The CDR3 sequence is CASSNTVREQFF. The CDR3 nucleotides read TGTGCCAGCAGTAACACCGTGAGGGAGCAGTTCTTC. The chain is built from TRBV6-2 or TRBV6-3 and TRBJ2-1; D call uncertain. CDR3 length: 12 amino acids. Germline V gene lookup returns CDR1 MNHEY and CDR2 SVGEGT. Between the trimmed V and J ends, which lost 5 bases and 10 bases, there was a span of 12 bases.

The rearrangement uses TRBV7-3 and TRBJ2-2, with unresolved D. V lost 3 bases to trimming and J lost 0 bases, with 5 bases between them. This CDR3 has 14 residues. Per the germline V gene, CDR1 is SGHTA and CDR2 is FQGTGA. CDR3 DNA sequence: TGTGCCAGCAGCTTCGTCTCGAACACCGGGGAGCTGTTTTTT. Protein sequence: CASSFVSNTGELFF.

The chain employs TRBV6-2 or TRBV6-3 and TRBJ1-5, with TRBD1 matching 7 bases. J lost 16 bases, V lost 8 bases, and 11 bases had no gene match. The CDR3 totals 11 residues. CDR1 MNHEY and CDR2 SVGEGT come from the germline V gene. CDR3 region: CASYQQGRIHF. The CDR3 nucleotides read TGTGCCAGCTATCAACAGGGGAGAATACATTTT.